This T cell receptor (beta chain) emerged from a study of cytomegalovirus exposure and HLA in healthy donors. Whole-study findings and limits: Among the CMV-associated chains, three were confirmed in vitro as specific for CMV antigens.

Sequencing was performed with immunoSEQ multiplex PCR; in TCRdb, only in-frame clones are kept and a portion is missing. The table has more than 200,000 clones, 90% seen once. Germline CDR1 is SGHDT and CDR2 is YYEEEE. Trimming took 0 bases from V and 2 from J, leaving 3 bases between them. The CDR3 contains 13 residues. Turning to this clone: Its antigen is unknown.

The receptor was isolated from a woman aged 30 to 39 in good health and CMV-seronegative. J is TRBJ1-5 and V is TRBV5-6, with D unresolved. Sequencing input: PBMCs. The CDR3 nucleotides read TGTGCCAGCAGCTTGGCAGGCAATCAGCCCCAGCATTTT. Its protein product is CASSLAGNQPQHF.